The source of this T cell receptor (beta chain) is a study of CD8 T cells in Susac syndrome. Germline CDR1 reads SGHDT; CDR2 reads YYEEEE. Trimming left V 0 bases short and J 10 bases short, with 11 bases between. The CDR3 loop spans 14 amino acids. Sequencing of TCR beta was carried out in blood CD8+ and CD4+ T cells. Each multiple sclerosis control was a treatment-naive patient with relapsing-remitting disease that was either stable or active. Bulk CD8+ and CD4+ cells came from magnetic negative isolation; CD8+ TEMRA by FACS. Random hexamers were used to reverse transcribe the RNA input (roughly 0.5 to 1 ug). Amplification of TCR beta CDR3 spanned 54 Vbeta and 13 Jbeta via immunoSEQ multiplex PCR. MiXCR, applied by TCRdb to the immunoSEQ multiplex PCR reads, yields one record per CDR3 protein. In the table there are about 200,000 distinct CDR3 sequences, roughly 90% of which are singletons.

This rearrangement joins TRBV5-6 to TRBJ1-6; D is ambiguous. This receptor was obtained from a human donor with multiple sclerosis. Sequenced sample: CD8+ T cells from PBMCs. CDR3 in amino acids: CASSLVGLRSPLHF. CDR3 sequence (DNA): TGTGCCAGCAGCTTGGTAGGATTACGATCACCCCTCCACTTT.